This section outlines one TCR beta chain sequence together with its context. In Seattle, patients joined the study during active infection and were tracked longitudinally. The source of the sample is a study of blood T cell repertoires in COVID-19. Using immunoSEQ multiplex PCR, the repertoire was profiled, and TCRdb retains in-frame clones only, with some absent. The sample has 200,000 to 250,000 clones, roughly 80% seen once. The sequence was collected from a woman aged 80 or older with COVID-19, enrolled during active disease. The sample was peripheral blood.

The DNA of the CDR3 is TGTGCCAGCAGGGTACGTGGGGGCGGAACACATGGCTACACCTTC. Translated, it gives CASRVRGGGTHGYTF. This chain joins TRBV28 and TRBJ1-2, with D perhaps matching TRBD1 (6 bases). CDR3 length: 15 amino acids. Germline assignment: CDR1 MDHEN and CDR2 SYDVKM. Deletions cut 6 bases from V and 6 bases from J, with 20 bases between.